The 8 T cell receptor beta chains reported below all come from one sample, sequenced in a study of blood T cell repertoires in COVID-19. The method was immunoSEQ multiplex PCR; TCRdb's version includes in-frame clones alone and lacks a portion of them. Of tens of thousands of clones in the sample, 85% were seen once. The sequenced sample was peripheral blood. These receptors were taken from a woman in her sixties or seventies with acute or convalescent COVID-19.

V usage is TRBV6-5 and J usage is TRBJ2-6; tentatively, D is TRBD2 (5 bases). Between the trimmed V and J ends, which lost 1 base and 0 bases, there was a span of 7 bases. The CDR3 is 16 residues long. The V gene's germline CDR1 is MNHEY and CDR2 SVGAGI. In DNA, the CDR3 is TGTGCCAGCAGTTACTTCGGGGACTCTGGGGCCAACGTCCTGACTTTC. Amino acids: CASSYFGDSGANVLTF.

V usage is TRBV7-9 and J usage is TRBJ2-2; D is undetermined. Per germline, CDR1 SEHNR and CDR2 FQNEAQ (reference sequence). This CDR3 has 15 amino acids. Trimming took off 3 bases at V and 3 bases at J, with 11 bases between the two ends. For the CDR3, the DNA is TGTGCCAGCAGCTTCGGTATAACGCACACCGGGGAGCTGTTTTTT. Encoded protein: CASSFGITHTGELFF.

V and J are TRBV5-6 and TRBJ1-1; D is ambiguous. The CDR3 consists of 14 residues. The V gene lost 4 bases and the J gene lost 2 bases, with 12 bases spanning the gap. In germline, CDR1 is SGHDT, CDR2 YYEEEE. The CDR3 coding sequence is TGTGCCAGCAGCGCGCAGAGACTTAACACTGAAGCTTTCTTT. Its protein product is CASSAQRLNTEAFF. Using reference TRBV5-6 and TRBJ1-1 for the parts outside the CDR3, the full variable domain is DAGVTQSPTHLIKTRGQQVTLRCSPKSGHDTVSWYQQALGQGPQFIFQYYEEEERQRGNFPDRFSGHQFPNYSSELNVNALLLGDSALYLCASSAQRLNTEAFFGQGTRLTVV.

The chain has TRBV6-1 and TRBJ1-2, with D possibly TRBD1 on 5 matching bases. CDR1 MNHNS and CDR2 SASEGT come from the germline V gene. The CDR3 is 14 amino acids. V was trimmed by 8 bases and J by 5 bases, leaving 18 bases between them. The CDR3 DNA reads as TGTGCCAGCGGCCACCGGGACTCACAATATGGCTACACCTTC. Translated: CASGHRDSQYGYTF.

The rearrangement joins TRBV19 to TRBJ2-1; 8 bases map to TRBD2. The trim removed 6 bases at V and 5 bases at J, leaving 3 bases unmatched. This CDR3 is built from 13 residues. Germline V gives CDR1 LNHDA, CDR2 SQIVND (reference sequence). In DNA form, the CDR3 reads TGTGCCAGTAGCGGGAGGGCCCACAATGAGCAGTTCTTC. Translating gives CASSGRAHNEQFF.

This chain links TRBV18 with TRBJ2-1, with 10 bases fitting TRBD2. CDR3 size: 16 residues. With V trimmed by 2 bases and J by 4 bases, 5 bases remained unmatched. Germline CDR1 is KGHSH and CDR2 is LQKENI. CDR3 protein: CASSPKTSGSYNEQFF. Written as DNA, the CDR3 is TGTGCCAGCTCACCAAAGACTAGCGGGTCATACAATGAGCAGTTCTTC. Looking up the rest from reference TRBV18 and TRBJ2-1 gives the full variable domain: NAGVMQNPRHLVRRRGQEARLRCSPMKGHSHVYWYRQLPEEGLKFMVYLQKENIIDESGMPKERFSAEFPKEGPSILRIQQVVRGDSAAYFCASSPKTSGSYNEQFFGPGTRLTVL.

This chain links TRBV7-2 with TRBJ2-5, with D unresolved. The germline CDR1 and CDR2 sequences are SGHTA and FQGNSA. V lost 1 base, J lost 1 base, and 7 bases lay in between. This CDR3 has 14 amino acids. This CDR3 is CASSLVRTQETQYF. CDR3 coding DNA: TGTGCCAGCAGCTTAGTGCGCACCCAAGAGACCCAGTACTTC.

This CDR3 is CASSPFGLAGDTGELFF. DNA for the CDR3: TGTGCCAGCAGCCCCTTCGGACTAGCGGGAGACACCGGGGAGCTGTTTTTT. The chain carries TRBV14 and TRBJ2-2, with 13 positions matching TRBD2. This CDR3 comprises 17 residues. Per germline, CDR1 SGHDN and CDR2 FVKESK. Unmatched junction bases numbered 5, after V lost 4 bases and J lost 3 bases.